The entry that follows covers one TCR beta chain sequence. Libraries were prepared by immunoSEQ multiplex PCR; TCRdb keeps only in-frame clonotypes and omits some of them. The sample shows approximately 41,000 clones, 94% of them seen only once. The data were taken from a study of T cell changes during pregnancy in multiple sclerosis. The germline gives CDR1 MNHNY, CDR2 SVGAGI (reference sequence). With 3 bases removed from V and 8 bases from J, the gap between germline ends came to 8 bases. This CDR3 contains 12 residues. The receptor comes from a female donor with multiple sclerosis, enrolled in a pregnancy study. The chain uses TRBV6-6 and TRBJ2-1; D might be TRBD1 (5 bases). This specimen consisted of CD4+ T cells from peripheral blood mononuclear cells, obtained in the second trimester of pregnancy. CDR3 protein: CASSYQGYEQFF. The CDR3 DNA sequence: TGTGCCAGCAGTTATCAGGGCTATGAGCAGTTCTTC.